This T cell receptor beta chain came from a study of blood T cell repertoires in COVID-19. Germline loops: CDR1 SGHRS, CDR2 YFSETQ. CDR3 length equals 16 residues. The ends were cut back, 2 bases at V and 2 bases at J, with 13 bases in the middle. TCRdb's table, derived via immunoSEQ multiplex PCR, lists solely in-frame clones and lacks some. The sample shows under 200,000 clones, around 83% of them seen only once. Sequencing input: peripheral blood. The receptor was derived from a woman between 45 and 65 years old with COVID-19, enrolled during active disease. This rearrangement joins TRBV5-1 to TRBJ1-4, with a tentative D call TRBD1 (5 bases). In nucleotides, the CDR3 is TGCGCCAGCAGCTTATCCGAGGGGAGGACTAATGAAAAACTGTTTTTT. This gives the protein CASSLSEGRTNEKLFF.